A selection of T cell receptor beta chains follows, all from one sample in a study of control samples from healthy donors and cancer patients. Clones were sequenced by immunoSEQ multiplex PCR, and TCRdb holds only the in-frame ones, with some missing. The sample lists roughly 60,000 clones, around 94% occurring once. Sequences were obtained from blood. The source of these receptors is a man aged 30 to 45 in good health. The CDR3 runs from the conserved cysteine through the conserved F or W. Each record gives: clone size, D gene, V gene, J gene, CDR3 DNA, CDR3 protein. A D gene is named only where the DNA matches it firmly. Clone size is stated in some rows and not others, as once, few, many or a class when expanded.

size: -; D: -; V: TRBV5-5; J: TRBJ2-7; DNA: TGTGCCAGCAGCTTGGGCGGCGAGCAGTACTTC; CDR3: CASSLGGEQYF
size: -; D: -; V: TRBV1; J: TRBJ2-3; DNA: TGCACCAGCAGCCAGAGCCCGGGGCGGACAGATACGCAGTATTTT; CDR3: CTSSQSPGRTDTQYF
size: -; D: TRBD2; V: TRBV5-6; J: TRBJ2-1; DNA: TGTGCCAGCAGCTTGTATCTAGCGGGAGTAGATGAGCAGTTCTTC; CDR3: CASSLYLAGVDEQFF
size: -; D: -; V: TRBV7-8; J: TRBJ2-7; DNA: TGTGCCAGCAGCCCGGGTCTAGCAGGCTACGAGCAGTACTTC; CDR3: CASSPGLAGYEQYF
size: -; D: -; V: TRBV19; J: TRBJ2-4; DNA: TGTGCCAGTAGCGTCAAAAACATTCAGTACTTC; CDR3: CASSVKNIQYF
size: -; D: -; V: TRBV21-1; J: TRBJ2-1; DNA: TGTGCCAGCAGCAAACCCGCTGGAACGGAGAATGAGCAGTTCTTC; CDR3: CASSKPAGTENEQFF
size: -; D: -; V: TRBV5-1; J: TRBJ2-3; DNA: TGCGCCAGCAGCAAAGGACAGAGCACAGATACGCAGTATTTT; CDR3: CASSKGQSTDTQYF
size: -; D: -; V: TRBV6-5; J: TRBJ2-5; DNA: TGTGCCAGCAGTTACTCGCAGGCCCGGGAGACCCAGTACTTC; CDR3: CASSYSQARETQYF
size: -; D: -; V: TRBV27; J: TRBJ2-6; DNA: TGTGCCAGCAGTCAGGGTACTGGGGCCAACGTCCTGACTTTC; CDR3: CASSQGTGANVLTF
size: -; D: TRBD2; V: TRBV19; J: TRBJ2-1; DNA: TGTGCCAGTAGTATAGGAGCGGGGAGTTCAAATGAGCAGTTCTTC; CDR3: CASSIGAGSSNEQFF
size: -; D: -; V: TRBV28; J: TRBJ1-1; DNA: TGTGCCAGCATAGCCTACAGGACTCTGAACACTGAAGCTTTCTTT; CDR3: CASIAYRTLNTEAFF
size: -; D: -; V: TRBV11-2; J: TRBJ1-2; DNA: TGTGCCAGCAGCTTAGTAGGGGTTGGAGACTATGGCTACACCTTC; CDR3: CASSLVGVGDYGYTF
size: -; D: TRBD1; V: TRBV19; J: TRBJ1-6; DNA: TGTGCCAGTAGGGATATGGACAGGGGTAATTCACCCCTCCACTTT; CDR3: CASRDMDRGNSPLHF
size: -; D: -; V: TRBV30; J: TRBJ1-5; DNA: TGTGCCTGGACCCCCTCCAGGGTGGGCAATCAGCCCCAGCATTTT; CDR3: CAWTPSRVGNQPQHF
size: -; D: -; V: TRBV5-1; J: TRBJ1-1; DNA: TGCGCCAGCAGCTTGACAGCGGGGGTAGGCACTGAAGCTTTCTTT; CDR3: CASSLTAGVGTEAFF
size: -; D: -; V: TRBV7-3; J: TRBJ1-1; DNA: TGTGCCAGCAGCTTAAATGCAGGGGTCACTGAAGCTTTCTTT; CDR3: CASSLNAGVTEAFF
size: -; D: TRBD2; V: TRBV27; J: TRBJ2-3; DNA: TGTGCCAGCAGTTTCGCGGGAGCTTCTAGCACAGATACGCAGTATTTT; CDR3: CASSFAGASSTDTQYF
size: -; D: -; V: TRBV19; J: TRBJ1-5; DNA: TGTGCCAGTATCCCACGTCTGGCAGGCGGTACAAATCAGCCCCAGCATTTT; CDR3: CASIPRLAGGTNQPQHF
size: -; D: TRBD2; V: TRBV2; J: TRBJ2-7; DNA: TGTGCCAGCAGTCTCGGGGTAGCGGGAGGCAACGAGCAGTACTTC; CDR3: CASSLGVAGGNEQYF
size: -; D: TRBD2; V: TRBV28; J: TRBJ2-7; DNA: TGTGCCAGCAGCGAGGCGGGGGTGAGCGGGAGTCTAGGCGAGCAGTACTTC; CDR3: CASSEAGVSGSLGEQYF
size: -; D: -; V: TRBV5-1; J: TRBJ2-7; DNA: TGCGCCAGCAGCTGGGGGACACCCCCGGGCGAGCAGTACTTC; CDR3: CASSWGTPPGEQYF
size: -; D: TRBD2; V: TRBV30; J: TRBJ2-5; DNA: TGTGCCTTCTCACCGGGACTAGCGGGGGGGGAGACCCAGTACTTC; CDR3: CAFSPGLAGGETQYF
size: -; D: TRBD2; V: TRBV2; J: TRBJ2-2; DNA: TGTGCCCGCCGTGACGCGGCGGGGGGGGCCACCGGGGAGCTGTTTTTT; CDR3: CARRDAAGGATGELFF
size: -; D: -; V: TRBV14; J: TRBJ2-2; DNA: TGTGCCAGCAGCCAGGTCACCGGGGAGCTGTTTTTT; CDR3: CASSQVTGELFF
size: -; D: -; V: TRBV6-5; J: TRBJ1-1; DNA: TGTGCCAGCAGTTACTCGGGGCGAGTAAACACTGAAGCTTTCTTT; CDR3: CASSYSGRVNTEAFF
size: once; D: -; V: TRBV7-9; J: TRBJ1-1; DNA: TGTGCCAGCAGCTTAGGTGAGGGCTACACTGAAGCTTTCTTT; CDR3: CASSLGEGYTEAFF
size: -; D: -; V: TRBV15; J: TRBJ2-1; DNA: TGTGCCACCAGGGGGGATCGCTCCTACAATGAGCAGTTCTTC; CDR3: CATRGDRSYNEQFF
size: once; D: TRBD1; V: TRBV27; J: TRBJ2-7; DNA: TGTGCCAGCAGTCGCGGCAGGACAGGGGGCGTTTACGAGCAGTACTTC; CDR3: CASSRGRTGGVYEQYF
size: -; D: TRBD1; V: TRBV24-1; J: TRBJ1-5; DNA: TGTGCCACCAGTGACCCTAGGGACAGCCTAGATAGCAATCAGCCCCAGCATTTT; CDR3: CATSDPRDSLDSNQPQHF
size: -; D: -; V: TRBV10-2; J: TRBJ1-1; DNA: TGCGCCAGCACCAGGATTATGAACACTGAAGCTTTCTTT; CDR3: CASTRIMNTEAFF
size: -; D: -; V: TRBV27; J: TRBJ2-1; DNA: TGTGCCAGCAGTTTAAGGCAGGCCTACAATGAGCAGTTCTTC; CDR3: CASSLRQAYNEQFF
size: once; D: -; V: TRBV10-3; J: TRBJ1-1; DNA: TGTGCCATCAGTGAGCGTGACAGGTTCCCTCCTGAAGCTTTCTTT; CDR3: CAISERDRFPPEAFF
size: -; D: TRBD1; V: TRBV28; J: TRBJ2-5; DNA: TGTGCCAGCAGTTTCCGGGACAGGGTCCAAGAGACCCAGTACTTC; CDR3: CASSFRDRVQETQYF
size: -; D: -; V: TRBV30; J: TRBJ2-5; DNA: TGTGCCTGCGGAGGCGGCAGCCAAGAGACCCAGTACTTC; CDR3: CACGGGSQETQYF
size: -; D: -; V: TRBV24-1; J: TRBJ1-4; DNA: TGTGCCACCAGTGATCCCGGGACCCCCCCCGGTGAAAAACTGTTTTTT; CDR3: CATSDPGTPPGEKLFF
size: -; D: TRBD1; V: TRBV30; J: TRBJ1-3; DNA: TGTGCCTGGCGCCGGGACAGCTGGCCCTCTGGAAACACCATATATTTT; CDR3: CAWRRDSWPSGNTIYF
size: once; D: TRBD1; V: TRBV10-1; J: TRBJ1-1; DNA: TGCGCCAGCAGCGCGACAGGGGAGGGGGACACTGAAGCTTTCTTT; CDR3: CASSATGEGDTEAFF
size: -; D: -; V: TRBV14; J: TRBJ2-7; DNA: TGTGCCAGCAGCCAAGCCAAGGTAGACACGGGCTACGAGCAGTACTTC; CDR3: CASSQAKVDTGYEQYF
size: -; D: TRBD2; V: TRBV7-2; J: TRBJ2-5; DNA: TGTGCCAGCCGGCTCAGGAGCGGGAGCGAGACCCAGTACTTC; CDR3: CASRLRSGSETQYF
size: -; D: -; V: TRBV6-5; J: TRBJ1-3; DNA: TGTGCCAGCAGTTACTCGGGGATCGGAAACACCATATATTTT; CDR3: CASSYSGIGNTIYF
size: -; D: TRBD1; V: TRBV30; J: TRBJ1-2; DNA: TGTGCCTGGAGAGAACAGGGGGTTTCTCCGAACTATGGCTACACCTTC; CDR3: CAWREQGVSPNYGYTF
size: once; D: TRBD2; V: TRBV10-1; J: TRBJ2-1; DNA: TGCGCCAGCAGTGAGTTGGGACTAGCGGGAGATCGGTTCTTC; CDR3: CASSELGLAGDRFF
size: -; D: TRBD2; V: TRBV11-1; J: TRBJ2-3; DNA: TGTGCCAGCAGCTTACCTAGCGGGAGCACAGATACGCAGTATTTT; CDR3: CASSLPSGSTDTQYF
size: -; D: -; V: TRBV29-1; J: TRBJ1-4; DNA: TGCAGCGGTCGACGGGAGGAAAAACTGTTTTTT; CDR3: CSGRREEKLFF
size: -; D: TRBD1; V: TRBV6-5; J: TRBJ1-6; DNA: TGTGCCAGCAGACTCGGACAGGGGCCATCACCCCTCCACTTT; CDR3: CASRLGQGPSPLHF
size: -; D: TRBD1; V: TRBV3-1/TRBV3-2; J: TRBJ1-6; DNA: TGTGCCAGCAGGACCGGGACAGGAGGCAATTCACCCCTCCACTTT; CDR3: CASRTGTGGNSPLHF
size: -; D: -; V: TRBV7-3; J: TRBJ1-1; DNA: TGTGCCAGCAGCTTAGGGGTGGGACGACTCCTCAACACTGAAGCTTTCTTT; CDR3: CASSLGVGRLLNTEAFF
size: -; D: -; V: TRBV10-2; J: TRBJ1-1; DNA: TGCGCCAGCAGTGCGTTGAACACTGAAGCTTTCTTT; CDR3: CASSALNTEAFF
size: -; D: TRBD2; V: TRBV4-2; J: TRBJ2-4; DNA: TGTGCCAGCAGCCCCGCAGCGGGGATAGCCAAAAACATTCAGTACTTC; CDR3: CASSPAAGIAKNIQYF
size: -; D: -; V: TRBV30; J: TRBJ1-1; DNA: TGTGCCTGGAGCATACAAGCGAGCACTGAAGCTTTCTTT; CDR3: CAWSIQASTEAFF
size: -; D: -; V: TRBV7-9; J: TRBJ1-2; DNA: TGTGCCAGCAGCTTAGAGGCTCTGTACTACACCTTC; CDR3: CASSLEALYYTF
size: -; D: -; V: TRBV7-3; J: TRBJ2-1; DNA: TGTGCCAGCAGCCCTCAAGGACGCCTCAATGAGCAGTTCTTC; CDR3: CASSPQGRLNEQFF